Listed here are 20 T cell receptor beta chains from one sample, sequenced in a study of OX40 agonist ivuxolimab in advanced cancers. Method: immunoSEQ multiplex PCR; TCRdb's copy keeps in-frame clones and lacks some. The top ten hold less than 3% of the sample, which has around 75,000 clones, 89% seen once. Sample: CD4+ or CD8+ T cells sorted from blood, taken in a trial of the OX40 agonist ivuxolimab. Every receptor here comes from an adult with an advanced solid tumor such as melanoma, head and neck, liver or kidney cancer.

CDR3 sequence: CASSFLRQGLFAFF. CDR3 in DNA: TGTGCCAGCAGTTTCCTTCGACAGGGCCTGTTCGCTTTCTTT. V is TRBV27 and J is TRBJ1-1; 7 bases line up with TRBD1. The CDR3 has 14 amino acids. The germline V gene encodes CDR1 MNHEY and CDR2 SMNVEV (reference sequence). J was trimmed by 11 bases and V by 3 bases; bases with no gene match: 12.

J is TRBJ1-2 and V is TRBV18; D may be TRBD1 (6 bases). The CDR3 sequence is 15 residues long. Trimming shortened V by 6 bases and J by 4 bases, and 18 bases separated the two germline ends. Germline CDR1 is KGHSH and CDR2 is LQKENI. DNA of the CDR3: TGTGCCAGCTCGGAGATGGGGGGGCCGGGCTATGGCTACACCTTC. Encoded protein: CASSEMGGPGYGYTF.

This clone appeared a single time. This rearrangement joins TRBV5-8 to TRBJ1-1; the match to TRBD1 covers 7 bases. Germline-derived CDR1 and CDR2 are SGHTS and YDEGEE. The J segment lost 4 bases and the V segment lost 4 bases, leaving 10 bases of the junction unmatched. The CDR3 is made up of 15 amino acids. The chain's CDR3 is CASSQPGQYCTEAFF. The CDR3 DNA follows: TGTGCCAGCAGCCAACCGGGACAGTATTGCACTGAAGCTTTCTTT.

The chain has TRBV2 and TRBJ2-7; no firm D call. CDR3 length: 11 residues. Trimming took off 6 bases at V and 7 bases at J, with 10 bases between the two ends. Germline CDR1 SNHLY, CDR2 FYNNEI. The CDR3 DNA follows: TGTGCCAGCAGCCCAGAGAGGGAGCAGTACTTC. Its translation is CASSPEREQYF.

CDR3 protein: CASSSGYSGNTIYF. In nucleotides, the CDR3 is TGTGCCAGCAGCTCTGGGTATTCTGGAAACACCATATATTTT. The chain combines TRBV28 with TRBJ1-3; D not certain. This CDR3 is built from 14 residues. Per germline, CDR1 MDHEN and CDR2 SYDVKM. V lost 6 bases and J lost 1, with 10 bases in between.

The rearrangement joins TRBV14 to TRBJ2-1; unclear D gene. Trimming removed 3 bases at V and 6 bases at J, with 3 bases between. The V gene's germline CDR1 is SGHDN and CDR2 FVKESK. There are 11 residues in the CDR3. CDR3 protein: CASSQSNEQFF. The DNA for the CDR3 is TGTGCCAGCAGCCAGAGCAATGAGCAGTTCTTC. The complete variable domain, with remaining parts taken from reference TRBV14 and TRBJ2-1, reads EAGVTQFPSHSVIEKGQTVTLRCDPISGHDNLYWYRRVMGKEIKFLLHFVKESKQDESGMPNNRFLAERTGGTYSTLKVQPAELEDSGVYFCASSQSNEQFFGPGTRLTVL.

This chain uses TRBV5-8 with TRBJ2-1; the D is unclear. This CDR3 is built from 12 residues. Trimming took off 0 bases at V and 7 bases at J, with 5 bases between the two ends. Per germline, CDR1 SGHTS and CDR2 YDEGEE. The CDR3 region is CASSLEGNEQFF. CDR3 bases: TGTGCCAGCAGCTTGGAGGGAAATGAGCAGTTCTTC.

The chain is built from TRBV2 and TRBJ1-4, with 9 bases lining up with TRBD1. Trimming at V came to 5 bases and at J to 7 bases, leaving 5 bases not matched to a gene. The germline V gene encodes CDR1 SNHLY and CDR2 FYNNEI. This CDR3 spans 14 amino acids. The CDR3 sequence: CASSTGGLSEKLFF. CDR3 in DNA: TGTGCCAGCAGTACAGGGGGCCTTAGTGAAAAACTGTTTTTT.

This CDR3 reads CASSEGGVGYEQYF. Here the CDR3 DNA reads TGTGCCAGCAGTGAAGGAGGTGTCGGTTACGAGCAGTACTTC. This rearrangement joins TRBV2 to TRBJ2-7, with D unresolved. V shed 1 base and J shed 4 bases, with 11 bases lying between them. CDR1 is SNHLY, CDR2 FYNNEI, per germline. The length of the CDR3 is 14 residues.

This clone was seen a few times. This rearrangement joins TRBV7-9 to TRBJ1-2; 7 bases align to TRBD1. Germline trimming cut 5 bases from V and 7 bases from J; bases unmatched to any gene: 7. Germline V gene data show CDR1 as SEHNR and CDR2 as FQNEAQ (reference sequence). This CDR3 is 13 amino acids long. In DNA form, the CDR3 reads TGTGCCAGCAGCCCCTGGGACAGAGCTGGCTACACCTTC. Protein product: CASSPWDRAGYTF. Using reference TRBV7-9 and TRBJ1-2 for the parts outside the CDR3, the full variable domain is DTGVSQNPRHKITKRGQNVTFRCDPISEHNRLYWYRQTLGQGPEFLTYFQNEAQLEKSRLLSDRFSAERPKGSFSTLEIQRTEQGDSAMYLCASSPWDRAGYTFGSGTRLTVV.

The V and J genes are TRBV5-1 and TRBJ1-3; 8 bases map to TRBD1. CDR3 length: 15 amino acids. CDR1 and CDR2 from the germline V gene are SGHRS and YFSETQ. J was trimmed by 3 bases and V by 1 base; bases with no gene match: 3. The CDR3 DNA reads TGCGCCAGCAGCTTGCAGGGGGCGCGTGGAAACACCATATATTTT. This gives the protein CASSLQGARGNTIYF.

The chain couples TRBV28 to TRBJ1-5; unclear D gene. The germline V gene has CDR1 MDHEN and CDR2 SYDVKM. V lost 6 bases to trimming and J lost 2 bases, with 14 bases between them. The CDR3 extends over 15 amino acids. The CDR3 bases are TGTGCCAGCAGGAATCGTTTGGAGGGCAATCAGCCCCAGCATTTT. Its protein is CASRNRLEGNQPQHF.

The chain combines TRBV2 with TRBJ1-2, with 7 bases identical to TRBD1. Looked up from germline, CDR1 is SNHLY and CDR2 is FYNNEI. The CDR3 extends over 13 amino acids. J was trimmed by 3 bases and V by 6 bases; bases with no gene match: 4. For the CDR3, the DNA is TGTGCCAGCAGGGTCAGGGGGGACTATGGCTACACCTTC. This sequence encodes CASRVRGDYGYTF.

The chain has TRBV30 and TRBJ2-2; tentatively, D is TRBD2 (5 bases). Germline CDR1 GTSNPN, CDR2 SVGIG (reference sequence). The CDR3 is 11 amino acids. V shed 3 bases and J shed 8 bases, with 7 bases lying between them. The chain's CDR3 is CAWSRGGELFF. CDR3 sequence (DNA): TGTGCCTGGAGCCGGGGTGGGGAGCTGTTTTTT.

V gene TRBV13 combines with J gene TRBJ2-6; D is ambiguous. The CDR3 totals 15 residues. CDR1 is PRHDT and CDR2 is FYEKMQ in the germline V gene (reference sequence). Trimming took off 0 bases at V and 11 bases at J, with 14 bases between the two ends. CDR3 in DNA: TGTGCCAGCAGCTTAGGCCAGGCAGCCTCCCACGTCCTGACTTTC. This encodes CASSLGQAASHVLTF.

The chain employs TRBV19 and TRBJ1-2; 9 positions match TRBD1. CDR3 length equals 15 residues. After removal of 11 bases from V and 4 bases from J, the junction contained 14 bases not matched to a gene. Germline CDR1 LNHDA, CDR2 SQIVND (reference sequence). CDR3 residues: CASRAGQGIGYGYTF. The CDR3 DNA follows: TGTGCCTCTAGGGCGGGACAGGGAATAGGCTATGGCTACACCTTC.

This clone was detected only once. This chain joins TRBV2 and TRBJ2-7; TRBD1 aligns across 9 bases. This CDR3 comprises 13 residues. J lost 5 bases, V lost 6 bases, and 5 bases had no gene match. Germline V gene data show CDR1 as SNHLY and CDR2 as FYNNEI. CDR3 protein: CASRQDRGNEQYF. CDR3 nucleotide sequence: TGTGCCAGCAGGCAGGACAGGGGCAACGAGCAGTACTTC.

This clone has a single count. V usage is TRBV5-1 and J usage is TRBJ2-7, with 7 bases that match TRBD1. The V segment lost 4 bases and the J segment 2 bases; nucleotides outside the gene matches: 9. This CDR3 is 15 amino acids long. Germline lookup yields CDR1 SGHRS and CDR2 YFSETQ. The CDR3 reads CASSPGQVGAYEQYF. DNA of the CDR3: TGCGCCAGCAGCCCAGGACAGGTAGGAGCCTACGAGCAGTACTTC.

This chain's CDR3 is CASSPPGADTQYF. The CDR3 region has the DNA TGTGCCAGCTCACCACCAGGGGCAGATACGCAGTATTTT. This rearrangement joins TRBV18 to TRBJ2-3, with D perhaps matching TRBD1 (5 bases). The CDR3 totals 13 residues. Germline assignment: CDR1 KGHSH and CDR2 LQKENI. Trimming removed 0 bases from V and 4 bases from J, with 5 bases in between.

CDR3 sequence: CASSLAPGQGELFF. CDR3 DNA: TGTGCCAGCAGCTTAGCCCCGGGACAAGGGGAGCTGTTTTTT. The chain links TRBV11-3 to TRBJ2-2; maybe TRBD1 (6 bases). V was cut by 1 base and J by 8 bases, with 11 bases left in between. The length of the CDR3 is 14 residues. Germline V CDR1 and CDR2: SGHNT, YENEEA.